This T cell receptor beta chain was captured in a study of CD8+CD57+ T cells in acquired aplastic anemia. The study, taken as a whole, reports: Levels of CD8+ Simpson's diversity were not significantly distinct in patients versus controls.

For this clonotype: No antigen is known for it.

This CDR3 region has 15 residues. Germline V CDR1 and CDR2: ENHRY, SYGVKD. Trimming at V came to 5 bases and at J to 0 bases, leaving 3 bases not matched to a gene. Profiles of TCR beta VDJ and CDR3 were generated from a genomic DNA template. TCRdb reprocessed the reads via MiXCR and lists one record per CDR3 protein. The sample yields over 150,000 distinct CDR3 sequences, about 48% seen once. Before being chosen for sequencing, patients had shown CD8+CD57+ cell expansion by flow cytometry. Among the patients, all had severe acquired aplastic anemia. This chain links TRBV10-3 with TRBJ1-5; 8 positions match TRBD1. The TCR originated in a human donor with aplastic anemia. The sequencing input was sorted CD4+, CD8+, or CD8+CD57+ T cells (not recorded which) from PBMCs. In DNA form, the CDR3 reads TGTGCCATCAGTACGACAGGGGATAGCAATCAGCCCCAGCATTTT. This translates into CAISTTGDSNQPQHF.